The 32 T cell receptor beta chains listed next were all sequenced from one sample in a study of shared clonotypes between healthy human individuals. Only CD45RO-negative cells positively selected for CCR7 counted as naive CD8 cells, so terminally differentiated effector memory CD45RA+ cells were excluded. Profiling relied on immunoSEQ multiplex PCR, and the TCRdb table lists in-frame clones only, not all of them. The sample includes roughly 1,800,000 clones, about 95% of them seen just once. The sequenced sample consisted of naive CD8+ T cells sorted from blood. All receptors come from a man aged 18 to 29 in good health.

The rearrangement joins TRBV7-9 to TRBJ2-1, with D perhaps matching TRBD1 or TRBD2 (6 bases each). The germline V gene has CDR1 SEHNR and CDR2 FQNEAQ (reference sequence). V was cut by 2 bases and J by 11 bases, with 19 bases left in between. CDR3 size: 15 residues. As DNA, the CDR3 is TGTGCCAGCAGCTTATCCCACAAAGAGGGGGGTCAGCAGTTCTTC. Protein: CASSLSHKEGGQQFF.

J is TRBJ2-3 and V is TRBV25-1, with D possibly being TRBD1 (6 bases). V was shortened by 0 bases and J by 4 bases, with 14 bases between the two germline ends. Germline-derived CDR1 and CDR2 are MGHDK and SYGVNS. CDR3 size: 16 residues. The CDR3 sequence: CASSEYRTDTPDTQYF. The CDR3 bases are TGTGCCAGCAGTGAATATAGGACAGATACCCCAGATACGCAGTATTTT.

The chain links TRBV5-5 to TRBJ2-7; 9 bases are shared with TRBD1. This CDR3 is built from 18 residues. V lost 4 bases and J lost 3; bases outside the gene matches: 17. Germline V gene sequence: CDR1 SGHKS, CDR2 YYEKEE (reference sequence). The CDR3 DNA reads as TGTGCCAGCAGCCAGTTCATGGGACCGGGACAGGGAGTCTACGAGCAGTACTTC. The encoded protein is CASSQFMGPGQGVYEQYF.

The gene calls are TRBV27 and TRBJ1-5; D might be TRBD1 (6 bases). The CDR3 covers 14 residues. From germline, CDR1 is MNHEY and CDR2 SMNVEV (reference sequence). The ends were cut back, 6 bases at V and 3 bases at J, with 12 bases in the middle. The CDR3 DNA reads as TGTGCCAGCAGCCAGGGACAAGCCAATCAGCCCCAGCATTTT. Translation: CASSQGQANQPQHF.

This chain links TRBV6-5 with TRBJ1-2, with 7 bases identical to TRBD1. J lost 5 bases, V lost 6 bases, and 9 bases had no gene match. Per germline, CDR1 MNHEY and CDR2 SVGAGI. The length of the CDR3 is 14 residues. The CDR3 coding sequence is TGTGCCAGCAGGTCCGGACAGGACCTATATGGCTACACCTTC. It encodes CASRSGQDLYGYTF.

The chain has TRBV5-4 and TRBJ2-4, with D perhaps TRBD1 (6 bases). V was pared by 3 bases and J by 5 bases, with 12 bases between. The CDR3 covers 14 residues. The germline CDR1 and CDR2 sequences are SGHNT and YYREEE (reference sequence). CDR3 sequence (DNA): TGTGCCAGCAGCTCCATCCCAGGGGAAAACATTCAGTACTTC. Residues: CASSSIPGENIQYF.

V gene TRBV4-1 combines with J gene TRBJ2-4; 7 bases match TRBD2. The CDR3 extends over 15 amino acids. Trimming cost V 0 bases and J 7 bases; bases outside gene matches: 6. Germline V CDR1 and CDR2: MGHRA, YSYEKL. The CDR3 spells CASSQDTSAWNIQYF. The CDR3 DNA follows: TGCGCCAGCAGCCAAGATACTAGCGCCTGGAACATTCAGTACTTC.

The rearrangement joins TRBV2 to TRBJ2-7; 7 bases are a match to TRBD2. V was clipped by 3 bases and J by 1 base; unmatched bases: 6. Germline V gene lookup returns CDR1 SNHLY and CDR2 FYNNEI. The CDR3 spans 15 residues. CDR3 DNA sequence: TGTGCCAGCAGTGATTTGCGGGGGTCATCCTACGAGCAGTACTTC. Translation gives CASSDLRGSSYEQYF.

This chain joins TRBV4-1 and TRBJ1-6, with D uncertain. Trimming stripped 2 bases from V and 7 bases from J, with 12 bases between. Per the germline V gene, CDR1 is MGHRA and CDR2 is YSYEKL. The CDR3 loop spans 15 amino acids. CDR3 DNA sequence: TGCGCCAGCAGCCAATTAGCCCAGGAAAATTCACCCCTCCACTTT. Amino acids: CASSQLAQENSPLHF.

This sequence joins TRBV5-1 and TRBJ2-1; 13 nucleotides align to TRBD2. The V gene end was trimmed by 0 bases and the J gene end by 10 bases; junction bases not matched to a gene: 4. Per germline, CDR1 SGHRS and CDR2 YFSETQ. This CDR3 has 15 amino acids. CDR3: CASSLDGTSGEEQFF. The CDR3 nucleotides are TGCGCCAGCAGCTTGGACGGGACTAGCGGGGAAGAGCAGTTCTTC. Using reference TRBV5-1 and TRBJ2-1 for the parts outside the CDR3, the full variable domain is KAGVTQTPRYLIKTRGQQVTLSCSPISGHRSVSWYQQTPGQGLQFLFEYFSETQRNKGNFPGRFSGRQFSNSRSEMNVSTLELGDSALYLCASSLDGTSGEEQFFGPGTRLTVL.

The chain is built from TRBV9 and TRBJ1-1; TRBD1 matches 10 bases. CDR1 is SGDLS, CDR2 YYNGEE, per germline. The CDR3 is made up of 15 amino acids. Unmatched junction bases numbered 6, after V lost 4 bases and J lost 3 bases. CDR3 nucleotides: TGTGCCAGCAGCCTTCGGACAGGGGGGGACACTGAAGCTTTCTTT. It yields the protein CASSLRTGGDTEAFF.

V is TRBV28 and J is TRBJ1-1; TRBD1 agrees at 9 bases. This CDR3 has 15 amino acids. The germline V gene has CDR1 MDHEN and CDR2 SYDVKM. J lost 1 base, V lost 6 bases, and 6 bases had no gene match. The CDR3 region is CASRDTDRGNTEAFF. CDR3 nucleotides: TGTGCCAGCAGGGATACGGACAGGGGGAACACTGAAGCTTTCTTT.

This rearrangement joins TRBV7-8 to TRBJ1-6; D call uncertain. CDR1 is SGHVS, CDR2 FQNEAQ, per germline. The CDR3 sequence is 15 residues long. Deletions cut 1 base from V and 0 bases from J, with 4 bases between. CDR3 in DNA: TGTGCCAGCAGCTTAGTTAGCTCCTATAATTCACCCCTCCACTTT. It specifies CASSLVSSYNSPLHF.

The chain links TRBV7-9 to TRBJ2-7, with 8 bases matching TRBD2. Germline V CDR1 and CDR2: SEHNR, FQNEAQ (reference sequence). The CDR3 extends over 16 amino acids. After removal of 0 bases from V and 2 bases from J, the junction contained 6 bases not matched to a gene. The CDR3 here is CASSLAPGLVAYEQYF. In DNA, the CDR3 is TGTGCCAGCAGCTTAGCTCCGGGACTAGTAGCCTACGAGCAGTACTTC. Using reference TRBV7-9 and TRBJ2-7 for the parts outside the CDR3, the full variable domain is DTGVSQNPRHKITKRGQNVTFRCDPISEHNRLYWYRQTLGQGPEFLTYFQNEAQLEKSRLLSDRFSAERPKGSFSTLEIQRTEQGDSAMYLCASSLAPGLVAYEQYFGPGTRLTVT.

The V call is TRBV6-1, the J call TRBJ2-1; the D gene could be TRBD1 or TRBD2 (5 bases each). V was clipped by 4 bases and J by 5 bases, with 15 bases between them. Germline V CDR1 and CDR2: MNHNS, SASEGT. The CDR3 runs to 15 residues. The CDR3 DNA reads TGTGCCAGCAGTGTTAGGGGAGTCGACGACAATGAGCAGTTCTTC. It encodes CASSVRGVDDNEQFF.

V and J are TRBV5-1 and TRBJ2-3; no reliable D call. V shed 3 bases and J shed 8 bases, with 19 bases lying between them. This CDR3 is built from 15 residues. The germline V gene encodes CDR1 SGHRS and CDR2 YFSETQ. This CDR3 is CASSYLRLVAFTQYF. The CDR3, as DNA: TGCGCCAGCAGCTACCTCCGGCTAGTAGCTTTTACGCAGTATTTT.

This rearrangement joins TRBV30 to TRBJ1-1; D gene unclear. The germline V and J ends were trimmed by 2 bases and 6 bases, with 13 bases remaining between them. Germline V gene sequence: CDR1 GTSNPN, CDR2 SVGIG (reference sequence). CDR3 length: 13 amino acids. CDR3 protein: CAWSSKGVPEAFF. The CDR3 DNA reads as TGTGCCTGGAGTTCGAAGGGAGTCCCTGAAGCTTTCTTT.

The chain uses TRBV5-6 and TRBJ1-6; 7 nucleotides align to TRBD1. The CDR3 has 15 residues. Germline CDR1 reads SGHDT; CDR2 reads YYEEEE. The junction had 10 bases not matched to a gene; V was cut back by 9 bases and J by 4 bases. The CDR3 nucleotides read TGTGCCAATAGACCCGAGGGGGCTTATAATTCACCCCTCCACTTT. Residues: CANRPEGAYNSPLHF.

The gene calls are TRBV28 and TRBJ1-5, with D possibly being TRBD1 (5 bases). V lost 6 bases, J lost 0 bases, and 9 bases lay in between. The CDR3 spans 14 residues. The germline V gene encodes CDR1 MDHEN and CDR2 SYDVKM. As DNA, the CDR3 is TGTGCCAGCAGCGGGACTTATAGCAATCAGCCCCAGCATTTT. Protein sequence: CASSGTYSNQPQHF.

The chain carries TRBV27 and TRBJ2-5; 8 positions agree with TRBD1. This CDR3 has 12 residues. Germline CDR1 reads MNHEY; CDR2 reads SMNVEV (reference sequence). Losses at the gene ends were 5 bases for V and 7 bases for J; bases not matched to a gene: 3. The CDR3 DNA reads as TGTGCCAGCAGTCCTGGACAGGGGACCCAGTACTTC. Protein: CASSPGQGTQYF.

This chain uses TRBV29-1 with TRBJ2-7; 10 bases fit TRBD1. With V trimmed by 7 bases and J by 5 bases, 8 bases remained unmatched. There are 13 residues in the CDR3. Germline CDR1 reads SQVTM; CDR2 reads ANQGSEA. CDR3 in DNA: TGCAGCGCTAGACAGGGGGCTTTCCACGAGCAGTACTTC. Residues: CSARQGAFHEQYF.

CDR3 in amino acids: CASSPSSGGVQGELFF. CDR3 DNA: TGTGCCAGCAGCCCCTCGAGCGGGGGGGTCCAAGGGGAGCTGTTTTTT. The chain combines TRBV7-9 with TRBJ2-2, with 10 bases matching TRBD2. Germline trimming cut 5 bases from V and 8 bases from J; bases unmatched to any gene: 11. The germline V gene encodes CDR1 SEHNR and CDR2 FQNEAQ (reference sequence). The CDR3 has 16 amino acids.

V and J are TRBV4-1 and TRBJ2-5; no firm D call. This CDR3 is built from 14 residues. The ends were cut back, 2 bases at V and 0 bases at J, with 7 bases in the middle. Germline lookup yields CDR1 MGHRA and CDR2 YSYEKL. The CDR3 reads CASSQPRYQETQYF. CDR3 DNA sequence: TGCGCCAGCAGCCAACCTCGGTACCAAGAGACCCAGTACTTC.

In this sample, this clone turned up once. The chain has TRBV6-5 and TRBJ1-1; maybe TRBD1 (6 bases). From germline, CDR1 is MNHEY and CDR2 SVGAGI. Between the trimmed V and J ends, which lost 4 bases and 6 bases, there was a span of 12 bases. This CDR3 comprises 13 residues. The CDR3 spells CASSLRGLAEAFF. For the CDR3, the DNA is TGTGCCAGCAGTTTACGGGGGCTGGCTGAAGCTTTCTTT.

The genes are TRBV6-5 and TRBJ1-1, with 10 bases matching TRBD1. The CDR3 spans 14 residues. Losses at the gene ends were 6 bases for V and 5 bases for J; bases not matched to a gene: 6. The germline CDR1 and CDR2 sequences are MNHEY and SVGAGI. DNA for the CDR3: TGTGCCAGCAGGCTCGACAGGGGGCTTACTGAAGCTTTCTTT. This gives the protein CASRLDRGLTEAFF.

CDR3 sequence reads: CASSSHNSEPGQDPYEQYF. CDR3 nucleotides: TGTGCCAGCAGCTCGCACAACTCGGAGCCGGGACAGGATCCCTACGAGCAGTACTTC. The rearrangement links TRBV5-6 to TRBJ2-7, with 8 bases that match TRBD1. V dropped 3 bases and J dropped 2; count of bases not matched to a gene: 19. Germline-derived CDR1 and CDR2 are SGHDT and YYEEEE. The CDR3 is made up of 19 amino acids. The whole variable domain, remainder taken from reference TRBV5-6 and TRBJ2-7, is DAGVTQSPTHLIKTRGQQVTLRCSPKSGHDTVSWYQQALGQGPQFIFQYYEEEERQRGNFPDRFSGHQFPNYSSELNVNALLLGDSALYLCASSSHNSEPGQDPYEQYFGPGTRLTVT.

The chain has TRBV6-5 and TRBJ2-1; a weak D match, TRBD1 (5 bases). V was pared by 8 bases and J by 2 bases, with 16 bases between. CDR3 size: 15 residues. CDR1 MNHEY and CDR2 SVGAGI come from the germline V gene. As DNA, the CDR3 is TGTGCCAGCGGCCTCTCTGACAGCCCCTACAATGAGCAGTTCTTC. Translated, it gives CASGLSDSPYNEQFF.

The V call is TRBV5-6, the J call TRBJ2-7; 13 bases agree with TRBD2. Germline assignment: CDR1 SGHDT and CDR2 YYEEEE. V lost 3 bases, J lost 5 bases, and 5 bases stayed unmatched. CDR3 length: 15 amino acids. CDR3 nucleotides: TGTGCCAGCAGCTGGGGGACTAGCGGGACCAACGAGCAGTACTTC. It is translated as CASSWGTSGTNEQYF.

V and J are TRBV5-1 and TRBJ1-2, with 10 bases fitting TRBD1. This CDR3 spans 16 amino acids. J gave up 4 bases and V 4 bases, and 10 bases lay outside the gene matches. Germline V gene lookup returns CDR1 SGHRS and CDR2 YFSETQ. CDR3 sequence (DNA): TGCGCCAGCAGCCCCGGACAGGGGGAAGTTGGCTATGGCTACACCTTC. Its protein product is CASSPGQGEVGYGYTF.

V usage is TRBV29-1 and J usage is TRBJ1-2, with a weak D call TRBD1 (6 bases). The V end lost 0 bases, the J end lost 3 bases, and 14 bases lay between the germline ends. The CDR3 is made up of 15 amino acids. CDR1 and CDR2 from the germline V gene are SQVTM and ANQGSEA. The CDR3 DNA reads as TGCAGCGTTGAAGACCCCGGGGGGGCCTACTATGGCTACACCTTC. It specifies CSVEDPGGAYYGYTF. Complete variable domain (other parts from reference TRBV29-1 and TRBJ1-2): SAVISQKPSRDICQRGTSLTIQCQVDSQVTMMFWYRQQPGQSLTLIATANQGSEATYESGFVIDKFPISRPNLTFSTLTVSNMSPEDSSIYLCSVEDPGGAYYGYTFGSGTRLTVV.

This chain joins TRBV7-6 and TRBJ1-2; D possibly corresponds to TRBD1 (5 bases). Germline CDR1 is SGHVS and CDR2 is FNYEAQ. The CDR3 has 13 amino acids. V was trimmed by 3 bases and J by 4 bases, leaving 9 bases between them. CDR3 nucleotide sequence: TGTGCCAGCAGCTTGGGCCAGGGCTATGGCTACACCTTC. It codes for CASSLGQGYGYTF.

The chain is built from TRBV6-6 and TRBJ2-7; D gene uncertain. The ends were cut back, 2 bases at V and 1 base at J, with 9 bases in the middle. CDR1 is MNHNY and CDR2 is SVGAGI in the germline V gene (reference sequence). The CDR3 sequence is 14 residues long. The CDR3, as DNA: TGTGCCAGCAGTTACGACCTCAATTCCTACGAGCAGTACTTC. It encodes CASSYDLNSYEQYF.